This paragraph reports one TCR beta chain. No cognate antigen has been identified for it. No qualities accompany the bases; no much larger clone lies one base away. This sample stems from a study of shared clonotypes between healthy human individuals (dated by TCRdb to 2020 to 2021). General notes on the study: The cohort included three men and a couple of women between 18 and 49 years of age. To estimate repertoire size and how much clonotype sharing occurs between individuals, the study deeply sequenced the blood TCR repertoires of several healthy adults. Different laboratories and diverse techniques were used to prepare libraries and sequence TCR repertoires, to increase sequencing depth and limit assay-specific biases. Per donor, leukapheresis produced somewhere between about 0.9 and 9.5 billion PBMCs.

The germline V gene encodes CDR1 SEHNR and CDR2 FQNEAQ (reference sequence). V lost 5 bases and J lost 7 bases, and the count of bases not matched to a germline gene is 5. The CDR3 runs 15 amino acids, cysteine and phenylalanine included. Left in the record is the CDR3 DNA by itself, 45 bases read in frame from the first base. Healthy HIV-negative adults with no recently reported acute infections or vaccinations were included as donors. Every donor was a Caucasian adult living in Nashville, Tennessee, USA. In the unsorted samples, approximately 82 million PBMCs were counted, and genomic DNA was extracted using the QIAamp DNA Blood Mini kit. After blood collection by leukapheresis, PBMCs were isolated using Ficoll-Histopaque density gradient centrifugation and then cryopreserved in the vapor phase of liquid nitrogen. Points the paper makes about the study in general: Pairwise subsampling led to the expectation that sequencing depth would affect the degree of clonotype sharing among donors. Only blood was sampled, and tissue TCR repertoires likely differ from those in blood. Because the study included only a small number of donors, the genetic and exposure-history diversity represented was limited.

TCR CDR3 regions were amplified from genomic DNA by multiplex PCR using the deep immunoSEQ assay. For each cell subset, the extracted genomic DNA was distributed evenly across all wells of several immunoSEQ 96-well plates, and each plate served as one replicate. For unsorted PBMC, each replicate PCR was loaded with approximately 300 ng genomic DNA, equivalent to some 27,000 T cell genomes. Unsorted PBMC genomic DNA was sequenced across ten immunoSEQ deep assay plates. Purified libraries were measured with a Qubit 3.0 fluorometer, size-checked on a Bioanalyzer 2100, and measured again with the KAPA Library Quantification kit. A separate single-read 150-cycle Illumina NextSeq 550 flow cell was used to sequence each immunoSEQ 96-well plate. The authors' pipeline ran thus. The immunoSEQ output contained only junctional sequences without quality scores, so filtering could not match that applied to full-length reads. To assign V/J genes and CDR3, sequences were annotated using PyIR, a Python wrapper for IgBLAST v1.9, with IMGT germline references. Reads with weak V/J assignments (E-value above 1e-6), missing CDR3, stop codons, out-of-frame junctions, or ambiguous translated residues were removed. V3J clonotypes were defined as sequences sharing the same inferred V gene, J gene, and CDR3 amino acid sequence. The percentage overlap between two repertoires was calculated by dividing the number of shared unique clonotypes by the size of the smaller repertoire. Repertoire richness was assessed with RTK rarefaction, the Chao1 estimator, and Recon v2.1 estimates of unobserved clonotypes. TCRdb's version of the immuneACCESS table is confined to in-frame rearrangements and falls short of the full clone set. An unresolved V gene accounts for under half of the shortfall where checked; the remainder is of unknown origin. For V, J and clone size, that table is used; D and trimming come from the DNA. Present in this sample are about half a million clones, over 70% of which were seen just once. The top ten clones comprise roughly 13% of the sample.

This TCR came from a woman aged 40-49 years in good health. Some clones in this sample may be carry-over from other donors' samples. The chain was built from TRBV7-9 and TRBJ2-1, and TRBD2 matches 13 of the central bases. The sample consisted of PBMCs. CDR3 sequence: CASSPGTSGTNEQFF. In nucleotides, the sequence is TGTGCCAGCAGCCCCGGGACTAGCGGGACAAATGAGCAGTTCTTC. The CDR3, completed at both ends by the reference TRBV7-9 and TRBJ2-1 genes, gives the full variable domain DTGVSQNPRHKITKRGQNVTFRCDPISEHNRLYWYRQTLGQGPEFLTYFQNEAQLEKSRLLSDRFSAERPKGSFSTLEIQRTEQGDSAMYLCASSPGTSGTNEQFFGPGTRLTVL.